The sample holds many counts of the clone carrying this TCR beta chain. No antigen is known for it. TCRdb re-analysed the PCR reads in MiXCR, keeping a single row per CDR3 protein. This table has some 70,000 distinct CDR3 sequences, 15% to 20% appearing once. The CDR3 runs 14 residues. The junction had 6 bases not matched to a gene; V was cut back by 1 base and J by 7 bases. Germline loops: CDR1 PRHDT, CDR2 FYEKMQ (reference sequence). The sample belongs to a study of molecular identifiers for immune sequencing clone quantification. Naive CD8 libraries used 20,000 to 1,000,000 sorted cells and 10%, 30% or 50% RNA. As CD8+CD4-CCR7+CD45RA+ cells, naive CD8 T cells were sorted. Study conclusions and caveats: In naive cells, under 1% of molecules belonged to clones above 20 RNA copies, against over 99% in effector cells.

The sample consisted of naive CD8+ T cells from blood, with Jurkat cell RNA spiked in. The subset is: FACS-sorted CD8+CD4-CCR7+CD45RA+ naive T cells. The V and J genes are TRBV13 and TRBJ1-2; 7 nucleotides agree with TRBD1. This TCR derives from a human donor in good health. Some libraries in this study had Jurkat cell RNA spiked in. The DNA of the CDR3 is TGTGCCAGCAGCTTAGAAGGACAGGCAGCTGGCTACACCTTC. This translates into CASSLEGQAAGYTF.